The T cell receptor beta chain under discussion was sequenced for a study of memory CD4+ T cells and cytomegalovirus serostatus. Methods used by the authors: Out-of-frame sequences were removed, leaving a few million distinct TCRbeta sequences. Method: immunoSEQ multiplex PCR; TCRdb's copy keeps in-frame clones and lacks some. V, J and clone size are those of that table, while D and trimming were read from the DNA. The repertoire consists of some 45,000 clones, with around 70% occurring once and the leading ten covering about 1.2%. A remark on this clone: Its target is not known.

Regarding the study as a whole: Of under 200 reported CMV TCRbeta sequences, 67 were found in memory CD4+ repertoires. CMV serostatus prediction reached median AUC about 0.95, or 0.9 with US-trained model.

V lost 0 bases and J lost 1, with 22 bases in between. The V gene's germline CDR1 is LGHNA and CDR2 YSLEER. The CDR3 consists of 20 residues. Single viable CD3+CD4+CD8-CD45RO+ cells were sorted as the memory CD4+ T cells. Donors' CMV status reflects serum IgG against pp150, pp28, p38, p52. What was sequenced was memory CD4+ T cells from blood. V usage is TRBV4-3 and J usage is TRBJ2-4; D is perhaps TRBD2 (5 bases). The clonotype originates from an adult in good health and CMV-seropositive. In DNA form, the CDR3 reads TGCGCCAGCAGCCAAGATTCCCGGGGTACTGGTCCATCGGCCAAAAACATTCAGTACTTC. Translating gives CASSQDSRGTGPSAKNIQYF.